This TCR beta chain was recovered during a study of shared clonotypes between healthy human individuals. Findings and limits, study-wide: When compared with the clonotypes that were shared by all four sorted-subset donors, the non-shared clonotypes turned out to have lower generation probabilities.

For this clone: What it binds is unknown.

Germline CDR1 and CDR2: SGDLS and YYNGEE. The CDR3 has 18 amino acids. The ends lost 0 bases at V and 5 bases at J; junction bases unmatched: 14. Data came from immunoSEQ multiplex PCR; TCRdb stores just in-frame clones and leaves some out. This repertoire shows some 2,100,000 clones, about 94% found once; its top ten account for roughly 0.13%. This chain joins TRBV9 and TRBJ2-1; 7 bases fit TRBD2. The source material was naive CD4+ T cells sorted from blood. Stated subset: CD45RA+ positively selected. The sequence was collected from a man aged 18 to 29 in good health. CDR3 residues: CASSVALPRASGNNEQFF. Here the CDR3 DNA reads TGTGCCAGCAGCGTAGCGCTCCCTAGGGCTAGCGGAAACAATGAGCAGTTCTTC. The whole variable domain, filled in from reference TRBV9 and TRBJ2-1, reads DSGVTQTPKHLITATGQRVTLRCSPRSGDLSVYWYQQSLDQGLQFLIQYYNGEERAKGNILERFSAQQFPDLHSELNLSSLELGDSALYFCASSVALPRASGNNEQFFGPGTRLTVL.